The next 18 T cell receptor beta chains were all read from a single sample in a study of blood T cell repertoires in COVID-19. Clones were read by immunoSEQ multiplex PCR, and TCRdb kept only the in-frame ones, dropping some. The table has around 100,000 clones, more than 80% seen once; the top ten hold 3.5% to 4%. Sample: peripheral blood. The receptor set was obtained from a woman aged 60-75 years with acute or convalescent COVID-19.

For the CDR3, the DNA is TGCAGCGTGGGAAGGACAGGGGGGAAAGAGACCCAGTACTTC. As protein: CSVGRTGGKETQYF. The gene calls are TRBV29-1 and TRBJ2-5; 10 nucleotides match TRBD1. J was trimmed by 3 bases and V by 6 bases; bases with no gene match: 7. CDR1 is SQVTM, CDR2 ANQGSEA, per germline. The CDR3 loop spans 14 amino acids.

CDR3 amino acids: CASSSRGMNTEAFF. In DNA form, the CDR3 reads TGTGCCAGCAGCTCCAGGGGCATGAACACTGAAGCTTTCTTT. The chain is built from TRBV7-2 and TRBJ1-1; a possible D gene is TRBD1 (6 bases). The CDR3 is 14 residues long. V was cut by 4 bases and J by 0 bases, with 9 bases left in between. CDR1 SGHTA and CDR2 FQGNSA come from the germline V gene.

The chain combines TRBV19 with TRBJ2-1; 7 bases line up with TRBD2. Germline-derived CDR1 and CDR2 are LNHDA and SQIVND (reference sequence). The CDR3 is 15 residues long. Trimming at V came to 10 bases and at J to 0 bases, leaving 9 bases not matched to a gene. The CDR3 here is CATQLAGSSYNEQFF. The CDR3 DNA reads as TGTGCCACCCAGTTAGCGGGCAGCTCCTACAATGAGCAGTTCTTC.

The rearrangement joins TRBV2 to TRBJ2-1; TRBD2 aligns across 8 bases. V shed 4 bases and J 6 bases; nucleotides not matched to a gene: 5. The CDR3 is 14 amino acids. Germline loops: CDR1 SNHLY, CDR2 FYNNEI. The CDR3 nucleotides are TGTGCCAGCAGTGTCGGGAGGGCCTTCAATGAGCAGTTCTTC. It specifies CASSVGRAFNEQFF.

The gene calls are TRBV9 and TRBJ1-2; D is ambiguous. V was cut by 0 bases and J by 1 base, with 7 bases left in between. The CDR3 length is 14 residues. The germline V gene encodes CDR1 SGDLS and CDR2 YYNGEE. This CDR3 is CASSVGTLNYGYTF. The CDR3 DNA follows: TGTGCCAGCAGCGTAGGAACTCTTAACTATGGCTACACCTTC.

The chain carries TRBV7-3 and TRBJ2-3; 7 bases align to TRBD2. The J segment lost 0 bases and the V segment lost 6 bases, leaving 3 bases of the junction unmatched. This CDR3 is 14 amino acids long. Germline assignment: CDR1 SGHTA and CDR2 FQGTGA. For the CDR3, the DNA is TGTGCCAGCAGGCCTAGCGGAAGCACAGATACGCAGTATTTT. It encodes CASRPSGSTDTQYF.

The chain recombines TRBV19 with TRBJ2-2; 8 bases agree with TRBD1. Germline V gene sequence: CDR1 LNHDA, CDR2 SQIVND (reference sequence). The CDR3 covers 13 residues. The chain's CDR3 is CASGTGNTGELFF. The CDR3 DNA sequence: TGTGCGTCCGGGACAGGGAACACCGGGGAGCTGTTTTTT.

This rearrangement joins TRBV7-2 to TRBJ2-2; TRBD2 matches 7 bases. This CDR3 has 16 amino acids. J was trimmed by 7 bases and V by 5 bases; bases with no gene match: 13. Germline V CDR1 and CDR2: SGHTA, FQGNSA. As DNA, the CDR3 is TGTGCCAGCAGCCTTGTTGGCGGGAGTAAGATCGGGGAGCTGTTTTTT. This gives the protein CASSLVGGSKIGELFF.

This chain joins TRBV21-1 and TRBJ1-5; TRBD1 is the table's D call and was not checked against the DNA. TRBV21-1 corresponds to a pseudogene. This CDR3 spans 18 amino acids. The CDR3 here is CASSKKGPPRLSNQPQHF. CDR3 DNA: TGTGCCAGCAGCAAGAAGGGGCCCCCTAGGCTTAGCAATCAGCCCCAGCATTTT.

The chain links TRBV28 to TRBJ2-5; D is unresolved. CDR1 is MDHEN, CDR2 SYDVKM, per germline. Trimming cost V 2 bases and J 1 base, with 8 bases left between them. CDR3 length equals 14 residues. CDR3 sequence (DNA): TGTGCCAGCAGTTTACCCCGCGTCCAAGAGACCCAGTACTTC. Its translation: CASSLPRVQETQYF.

The V call is TRBV30, the J call TRBJ1-2, with D perhaps TRBD1 (5 bases). CDR1 GTSNPN and CDR2 SVGIG come from the germline V gene (reference sequence). The length of the CDR3 is 13 residues. V was shortened by 2 bases and J by 5 bases, with 12 bases between the two germline ends. CDR3 sequence: CAWSPGKGYGYTF. The CDR3 nucleotides are TGTGCCTGGAGTCCAGGGAAGGGGTATGGCTACACCTTC.

The V call is TRBV11-3, the J call TRBJ2-1; TRBD1 might be the D (6 bases). This CDR3 is 14 amino acids long. With 5 bases removed from V and 5 bases from J, the gap between germline ends came to 13 bases. CDR1 is SGHNT, CDR2 YENEEA, per germline. CDR3 sequence: CASSPHRAHNEQFF. The CDR3 nucleotides are TGTGCCAGCAGCCCCCACAGGGCCCACAATGAGCAGTTCTTC. Together with reference TRBV11-3 and TRBJ2-1, the CDR3 gives the full variable domain: EAGVVQSPRYKIIEKKQPVAFWCNPISGHNTLYWYLQNLGQGPELLIRYENEEAVDDSQLPKDRFSAERLKGVDSTLKIQPAELGDSAVYLCASSPHRAHNEQFFGPGTRLTVL.

The V and J genes are TRBV30 and TRBJ2-3, with D perhaps matching TRBD2 (5 bases). Trimming took off 0 bases at V and 0 bases at J, with 7 bases between the two ends. The CDR3 length is 14 residues. Germline loops: CDR1 GTSNPN, CDR2 SVGIG (reference sequence). The CDR3 DNA follows: TGTGCCTGGAGTGTACGCGGGAGCACAGATACGCAGTATTTT. It is translated as CAWSVRGSTDTQYF. The full variable domain, with the rest looked up from reference TRBV30 and TRBJ2-3, is SQTIHQWPATLVQPVGSPLSLECTVEGTSNPNLYWYRQAAGRGLQLLFYSVGIGQISSEVPQNLSASRPQDRQFILSSKKLLLSDSGFYLCAWSVRGSTDTQYFGPGTRLTVL.

This chain joins TRBV20-1 and TRBJ2-1, with D perhaps matching TRBD2 (6 bases). V was clipped by 5 bases and J by 10 bases, with 15 bases between them. CDR1 and CDR2 (germline): DFQATT, SNEGSKA (reference sequence). This CDR3 spans 12 amino acids. CDR3 residues: CSAGGLSREQFF. The DNA for the CDR3 is TGCAGTGCTGGTGGACTAAGCCGGGAGCAGTTCTTC.

The J gene is TRBJ2-7, the V gene TRBV29-1, with 10 nucleotides matching TRBD2. Germline V lookup: CDR1 SQVTM, CDR2 ANQGSEA. The CDR3 runs to 18 residues. The V segment lost 0 bases and the J segment 3 bases; nucleotides outside the gene matches: 14. The CDR3 region is CSVEDLGLAGAKNYEQYF. CDR3 nucleotides: TGCAGCGTTGAAGATCTCGGCCTAGCGGGGGCCAAGAACTACGAGCAGTACTTC.

This chain connects TRBV15 to TRBJ1-5; weak D call: TRBD1 (5 bases). Trimming cost V 0 bases and J 3 bases, with 9 bases left between them. Germline V gene lookup returns CDR1 LNHNV and CDR2 YYDKDF (reference sequence). The length of the CDR3 is 15 residues. The CDR3 loop reads CATSRDQGANQPQHF. As DNA, the CDR3 is TGTGCCACCAGCAGAGATCAGGGTGCCAATCAGCCCCAGCATTTT.

The chain carries TRBV10-3 and TRBJ1-4, with 9 nucleotides matching TRBD1. From germline, CDR1 is ENHRY and CDR2 SYGVKD. V lost 5 bases, J lost 0 bases, and 7 bases stayed unmatched. The CDR3 extends over 17 amino acids. The CDR3 bases are TGTGCCATCAGTCCCGGGACAGGGCCAGCAACTAATGAAAAACTGTTTTTT. As protein: CAISPGTGPATNEKLFF.

The chain recombines TRBV4-2 with TRBJ2-4; 10 bases line up with TRBD2. Germline V gene sequence: CDR1 LGHNA, CDR2 YNFKEQ. The CDR3 runs to 20 residues. The trim removed 0 bases at V and 0 bases at J, leaving 11 bases unmatched. CDR3 sequence: CASSQEGAGGWLRAKNIQYF. The CDR3 DNA reads as TGTGCCAGCAGCCAAGAAGGAGCGGGAGGGTGGTTGAGAGCCAAAAACATTCAGTACTTC.